These T cell receptor beta chains were read from a single sample in a study of CD8+ T cells in alopecia areata. Profiling relied on immunoSEQ multiplex PCR, and the TCRdb table lists in-frame clones only, not all of them. Of 150,000 to 200,000 clones listed, approximately 62% are singletons. Material: CD4+ T cells sorted from blood, obtained at week 24, from a patient treated with tofacitinib. The receptors stem from a human donor with alopecia areata. CDR3s include the opening cysteine and the closing phenylalanine or tryptophan. The D gene is left open where the match is weak. Not every row has a clone size; where given, it reads once, few, many or a size class.

>TRBD1|TRBV29-1|NA|TRBJ1-1
CSVGQGGTEAFF
TGCAGCGTCGGACAGGGTGGGACTGAAGCTTTCTTT
>NA|TRBV29-1|NA|TRBJ2-4
CSVRQAYAKNIQYF
TGCAGCGTTCGACAGGCCTACGCCAAAAACATTCAGTACTTC
>TRBD1|TRBV29-1|NA|TRBJ1-2
CSVDRETNYGYTF
TGCAGCGTGGACAGGGAGACTAACTATGGCTACACCTTC
>TRBD2|TRBV7-9|NA|TRBJ2-5
CASSLLQGTSAETQYF
TGTGCCAGCAGCTTACTACAAGGGACTAGCGCGGAGACCCAGTACTTC
>NA|TRBV7-9|few|TRBJ1-1
CASSLREEGWVTEAFF
TGTGCCAGCAGCCTACGGGAAGAGGGTTGGGTCACTGAAGCTTTCTTT
>NA|TRBV2|few|TRBJ1-3
CASSEDRTSGNTIYF
TGTGCCAGCAGTGAAGATCGGACCTCTGGAAACACCATATATTTT
>TRBD2|TRBV30|NA|TRBJ2-3
CAYGLAGGSTDTQYF
TGTGCCTACGGACTAGCGGGGGGTAGCACAGATACGCAGTATTTT
>NA|TRBV5-6|NA|TRBJ2-5
CASSATGIMSQETQYF
TGTGCCAGCAGCGCTACAGGGATAATGAGCCAAGAGACCCAGTACTTC
>NA|TRBV2|NA|TRBJ1-1
CASSVKDFAEAFF
TGTGCCAGCAGTGTGAAGGATTTCGCTGAAGCTTTCTTT
>TRBD1|TRBV29-1|NA|TRBJ1-4
CSVDLTQGAREKLFF
TGCAGCGTTGACCTGACTCAGGGGGCGCGAGAAAAACTGTTTTTT
>NA|TRBV5-6|NA|TRBJ1-5
CASSLGDQPQHF
TGTGCCAGCAGCTTGGGTGATCAGCCCCAGCATTTT
>NA|TRBV18|NA|TRBJ2-5
CASSQKQETQYF
TGTGCCAGCTCACAAAAACAAGAGACCCAGTACTTC
>NA|TRBV7-2|NA|TRBJ1-5
CASSLDRAGRQPQHF
TGTGCCAGCAGCTTAGATCGTGCAGGGAGGCAGCCCCAGCATTTT
>NA|TRBV29-1|few|TRBJ1-1
CSVETPPMNTEAFF
TGCAGCGTTGAAACCCCCCCGATGAACACTGAAGCTTTCTTT
>NA|TRBV7-3|once|TRBJ2-3
CASSSLPTDTQYF
TGTGCCAGCAGCTCACTCCCTACCGATACGCAGTATTTT
>NA|TRBV30|few|TRBJ1-1
CAWEGDTEAFF
TGTGCCTGGGAAGGCGACACTGAAGCTTTCTTT
>TRBD1|TRBV23-1|NA|TRBJ2-1
CASSQSTGSYNEQFF
TGCGCCAGCAGTCAATCGACAGGGTCCTACAATGAGCAGTTCTTC
>NA|TRBV30|NA|TRBJ2-7
CAWSLSQGFGEQYF
TGTGCCTGGAGTTTATCACAGGGATTTGGCGAGCAGTACTTC
>TRBD1|TRBV25-1|NA|TRBJ2-1
CASSETGYVERRNEQFF
TGTGCCAGCAGTGAGACAGGGTACGTTGAGAGGCGCAATGAGCAGTTCTTC
>NA|TRBV15|NA|TRBJ2-1
CATSRDLGGYNEQFF
TGTGCCACCAGCAGAGACCTTGGGGGGTACAATGAGCAGTTCTTC
>NA|TRBV29-1|few|TRBJ1-1
CSVETPMNTEAFF
TGCAGCGTCGAGACTCCTATGAACACTGAAGCTTTCTTT
>NA|TRBV30|few|TRBJ2-5
CAWSAGLGETQYF
TGTGCCTGGAGTGCCGGCCTCGGGGAGACCCAGTACTTC
>TRBD1|TRBV5-1|NA|TRBJ2-7
CASSLDGQGGSYEQYF
TGCGCCAGCAGCTTGGATGGACAGGGTGGGTCCTACGAGCAGTACTTC
>TRBD2|TRBV29-1|NA|TRBJ2-3
CSTREAYTQYF
TGCAGCACGCGGGAGGCTTATACGCAGTATTTT
>NA|TRBV6-5|NA|TRBJ2-6
CARQAGANVLTF
TGTGCCAGACAGGCTGGGGCCAACGTCCTGACTTTC
>NA|TRBV2|NA|TRBJ2-3
CASSGGTHTDTQYF
TGTGCCAGCAGCGGAGGGACTCACACAGATACGCAGTATTTT
>NA|TRBV7-9|NA|TRBJ2-3
CASQRGASTDTQYF
TGTGCCAGCCAACGGGGGGCTAGCACAGATACGCAGTATTTT
>NA|TRBV27|NA|TRBJ2-7
CASSLGRGGNYEQYF
TGTGCCAGCAGTTTAGGGCGGGGAGGTAACTACGAGCAGTACTTC
>NA|TRBV4-1|once|TRBJ2-1
CASSQDLPGYNEQFF
TGCGCCAGCAGCCAAGATCTCCCGGGGTACAATGAGCAGTTCTTC
>NA|TRBV30|NA|TRBJ1-2
CAWRAANYGYTF
TGTGCCTGGAGAGCAGCAAACTATGGCTACACCTTC
>NA|TRBV2|NA|TRBJ2-1
CASSEGPNEQFF
TGTGCCAGCAGTGAAGGACCCAATGAGCAGTTCTTC
>NA|TRBV12-5|NA|TRBJ1-5
CASGLGENQPQHF
TGTGCTAGTGGTTTGGGCGAAAATCAGCCCCAGCATTTT
>NA|TRBV6-1|few|TRBJ2-7
CASSEYDYEQYF
TGTGCCAGCAGTGAATACGACTACGAGCAGTACTTC
>NA|TRBV15|NA|TRBJ2-4
CATSRDWGENIQYF
TGTGCCACCAGCAGAGATTGGGGGGAGAACATTCAGTACTTC
>TRBD2|TRBV6-1|NA|TRBJ2-5
CATERGQYQETQYF
TGTGCCACCGAGCGGGGGCAGTACCAAGAGACCCAGTACTTC
>NA|TRBV2|NA|TRBJ1-4
CASETDRTTNEKLFF
TGTGCCAGTGAGACTGACAGGACAACTAATGAAAAACTGTTTTTT
>NA|TRBV7-2|NA|TRBJ1-3
CASSLATGTGNTIYF
TGTGCCAGCAGCTTAGCAACAGGGACTGGAAACACCATATATTTT
>NA|TRBV30|NA|TRBJ2-5
CAWSVRGETQYF
TGTGCCTGGAGTGTACGAGGAGAGACCCAGTACTTC
>TRBD1|TRBV30|NA|TRBJ2-7
CAWSPPGQGAYEQYF
TGTGCCTGGAGTCCACCGGGACAGGGGGCCTACGAGCAGTACTTC
>TRBD1|TRBV5-1|NA|TRBJ2-2
CASSLGQGATNTGELFF
TGCGCCAGCAGCTTAGGACAGGGGGCTACGAACACCGGGGAGCTGTTTTTT
>NA|TRBV4-2|NA|TRBJ1-2
CASSQDYGHSYGYTF
TGTGCCAGCAGCCAAGACTACGGACACTCCTATGGCTACACCTTC
>TRBD2|TRBV10-3|few|TRBJ2-5
CATGTSGETQYF
TGTGCCACCGGGACTAGCGGAGAGACCCAGTACTTC
>TRBD2|TRBV5-1|NA|TRBJ2-4
CASRERGDDIQYF
TGCGCCAGCAGGGAGCGGGGTGACGACATTCAGTACTTC
>NA|TRBV5-1|once|TRBJ1-5
CASSDGGNNQPQHF
TGCGCCAGCAGCGATGGCGGGAACAATCAGCCCCAGCATTTT
>NA|TRBV6-1|NA|TRBJ2-1
CASSEFPVSSYNEQFF
TGTGCCAGCAGTGAATTTCCCGTGAGCTCCTACAATGAGCAGTTCTTC
>NA|TRBV19|few|TRBJ2-5
CASSIETGRETQYF
TGTGCCAGTAGTATAGAGACAGGCCGAGAGACCCAGTACTTC
>NA|TRBV30|NA|TRBJ1-1
CAWSVREGTEAFF
TGTGCCTGGAGTGTCCGGGAGGGGACTGAAGCTTTCTTT
>NA|TRBV15|few|TRBJ2-3
CATSRLGASTDTQYF
TGTGCCACCAGCAGGTTGGGGGCTAGCACAGATACGCAGTATTTT
>NA|TRBV4-1|NA|TRBJ2-5
CASSHGLTEETQYF
TGCGCCAGCAGCCATGGACTTACAGAAGAGACCCAGTACTTC